This is a list of T cell receptor beta chains from one sample in a study of blood T cell repertoires in COVID-19. Assay: immunoSEQ multiplex PCR; the TCRdb copy retains only in-frame clones and omits some. The data contain roughly 460,000 clones, 85% to 90% of them singletons. Sample: peripheral blood. All receptors derive from a man aged 18-30 years with COVID-19, enrolled during active disease. Both conserved end residues are part of each CDR3. Fields, in order: J gene, V gene, clone size, D gene, CDR3 length, CDR3 protein, CDR3 DNA. D genes are given only for firm matches. Size values are once, few and many counts, or a class for expanded clones, and some rows have none.

j_call: TRBJ2-2
v_call: TRBV19
clone_size: .
d_call: TRBD2
cdr3_length: 16
cdr3_aa: CASSILAGVDTGELFF
cdr3_nt: TGTGCCAGTAGTATCCTAGCGGGAGTGGACACCGGGGAGCTGTTTTTT

j_call: TRBJ1-5
v_call: TRBV2
clone_size: .
d_call: .
cdr3_length: 16
cdr3_aa: CASPAGPRDGNQPQHF
cdr3_nt: TGTGCCAGCCCGGCCGGGCCCCGGGATGGCAATCAGCCCCAGCATTTT

j_call: TRBJ2-2
v_call: TRBV5-1
clone_size: .
d_call: .
cdr3_length: 15
cdr3_aa: CASSAQDGAGGELFF
cdr3_nt: TGCGCCAGCAGCGCTCAGGATGGGGCCGGCGGGGAGCTGTTTTTT

j_call: TRBJ2-3
v_call: TRBV6-5
clone_size: .
d_call: .
cdr3_length: 15
cdr3_aa: CASRQLEGRADTQYF
cdr3_nt: TGTGCCAGCAGGCAACTAGAGGGTCGCGCAGATACGCAGTATTTT

j_call: TRBJ2-7
v_call: TRBV5-4
clone_size: .
d_call: TRBD1
cdr3_length: 14
cdr3_aa: CASSSWDSPYEQYF
cdr3_nt: TGTGCCAGCAGCTCATGGGACAGCCCCTACGAGCAGTACTTC

j_call: TRBJ2-7
v_call: TRBV5-1
clone_size: .
d_call: .
cdr3_length: 16
cdr3_aa: CASSPLQGKKGVEQYF
cdr3_nt: TGCGCCAGCAGCCCCTTGCAGGGTAAGAAGGGTGTCGAGCAGTACTTC

j_call: TRBJ1-3
v_call: TRBV9
clone_size: .
d_call: TRBD1
cdr3_length: 15
cdr3_aa: CASSPNRGLGNTIYF
cdr3_nt: TGTGCCAGCAGCCCAAACAGGGGGCTTGGAAACACCATATATTTT

j_call: TRBJ2-7
v_call: TRBV11-3
clone_size: .
d_call: .
cdr3_length: 12
cdr3_aa: CASSPRCCVQYF
cdr3_nt: TGTGCCAGCAGCCCACGGTGTTGTGTGCAGTACTTC

j_call: TRBJ2-5
v_call: TRBV6-6
clone_size: .
d_call: TRBD1
cdr3_length: 14
cdr3_aa: CASSRGRGRETQYF
cdr3_nt: TGTGCCAGCAGTAGGGGCAGGGGGCGAGAGACCCAGTACTTC

j_call: TRBJ2-1
v_call: TRBV7-9
clone_size: .
d_call: TRBD2
cdr3_length: 19
cdr3_aa: CASSLAKGALADSYNEQFF
cdr3_nt: TGTGCCAGCAGCTTAGCCAAGGGAGCCCTAGCGGACTCCTACAATGAGCAGTTCTTC

j_call: TRBJ2-2
v_call: TRBV4-1
clone_size: once
d_call: .
cdr3_length: 13
cdr3_aa: CASSQDLRGELFF
cdr3_nt: TGCGCCAGCAGCCAAGATCTGAGGGGGGAGCTGTTTTTT

j_call: TRBJ1-6
v_call: TRBV6-6
clone_size: .
d_call: TRBD1
cdr3_length: 14
cdr3_aa: CASSYDRGDSPLHF
cdr3_nt: TGTGCCAGCAGTTACGACAGGGGGGACTCACCCCTCCACTTT

j_call: TRBJ1-5
v_call: TRBV4-1
clone_size: .
d_call: .
cdr3_length: 16
cdr3_aa: CASSQEVSGLYQPQHF
cdr3_nt: TGCGCCAGCAGCCAAGAGGTTTCAGGACTTTATCAGCCCCAGCATTTT

j_call: TRBJ2-7
v_call: TRBV24-1
clone_size: .
d_call: .
cdr3_length: 19
cdr3_aa: CATSDLQLNPGHRFYEQYF
cdr3_nt: TGTGCCACCAGTGATTTGCAGTTAAATCCGGGACATCGCTTCTACGAGCAGTACTTC

j_call: TRBJ2-1
v_call: TRBV27
clone_size: .
d_call: .
cdr3_length: 13
cdr3_aa: CASSLGSRNEQFF
cdr3_nt: TGTGCCAGCAGTTTGGGCAGTAGGAATGAGCAGTTCTTC

j_call: TRBJ2-3
v_call: TRBV6-5
clone_size: .
d_call: .
cdr3_length: 15
cdr3_aa: CASRSRGLPTDTQYF
cdr3_nt: TGTGCCAGCAGATCGAGGGGACTTCCCACAGATACGCAGTATTTT

j_call: TRBJ2-7
v_call: TRBV9
clone_size: .
d_call: .
cdr3_length: 15
cdr3_aa: CASSVGTVVVYEQYF
cdr3_nt: TGTGCCAGCAGCGTAGGCACCGTCGTAGTTTACGAGCAGTACTTC

j_call: TRBJ2-7
v_call: TRBV6-5
clone_size: .
d_call: .
cdr3_length: 12
cdr3_aa: CATADSTYEQYF
cdr3_nt: TGTGCCACCGCGGACTCTACCTACGAGCAGTACTTC

j_call: TRBJ1-5
v_call: TRBV27
clone_size: .
d_call: .
cdr3_length: 12
cdr3_aa: CACGRGYQPQHF
cdr3_nt: TGTGCCTGCGGCAGGGGATATCAGCCCCAGCATTTT

j_call: TRBJ2-2
v_call: TRBV5-1
clone_size: .
d_call: TRBD1
cdr3_length: 16
cdr3_aa: CASSPRTGTDTGELFF
cdr3_nt: TGCGCCAGCAGCCCGCGGACAGGGACGGACACCGGGGAGCTGTTTTTT

j_call: TRBJ2-1
v_call: TRBV6-5
clone_size: .
d_call: .
cdr3_length: 13
cdr3_aa: CASSYTGSNEQFF
cdr3_nt: TGTGCCAGCAGTTATACGGGGTCGAATGAGCAGTTCTTC

j_call: TRBJ1-2
v_call: TRBV5-4
clone_size: .
d_call: .
cdr3_length: 14
cdr3_aa: CASSLRGGRYGYTF
cdr3_nt: TGTGCCAGCAGCTTGAGGGGGGGGAGGTATGGCTACACCTTC

j_call: TRBJ1-2
v_call: TRBV27
clone_size: .
d_call: TRBD1
cdr3_length: 14
cdr3_aa: CASSLTGRNYGYTF
cdr3_nt: TGTGCCAGCAGTTTGACAGGGCGGAACTATGGCTACACCTTC

j_call: TRBJ2-2
v_call: TRBV18
clone_size: .
d_call: .
cdr3_length: 14
cdr3_aa: CASSQGQNTGELFF
cdr3_nt: TGTGCCAGCTCACAGGGACAAAACACCGGGGAGCTGTTTTTT

j_call: TRBJ1-5
v_call: TRBV19
clone_size: .
d_call: .
cdr3_length: 13
cdr3_aa: CASTGLGNQPQHF
cdr3_nt: TGTGCCAGTACAGGGCTGGGCAATCAGCCCCAGCATTTT

j_call: TRBJ2-2
v_call: TRBV6-6
clone_size: .
d_call: .
cdr3_length: 14
cdr3_aa: CASSQTTGPGELFF
cdr3_nt: TGTGCCAGCAGCCAAACGACAGGTCCCGGGGAGCTGTTTTTT

j_call: TRBJ2-3
v_call: TRBV5-1
clone_size: .
d_call: TRBD2
cdr3_length: 18
cdr3_aa: CASSTSGGSMSLADTQYF
cdr3_nt: TGCGCCAGCAGCACTAGCGGGGGCTCCATGAGTTTGGCAGATACGCAGTATTTT

j_call: TRBJ2-2
v_call: TRBV6-1
clone_size: .
d_call: .
cdr3_length: 13
cdr3_aa: CASSEVVSAVLFF
cdr3_nt: TGTGCCAGCAGTGAAGTAGTTTCCGCGGTACTGTTTTTT

j_call: TRBJ2-1
v_call: TRBV19
clone_size: .
d_call: TRBD2
cdr3_length: 17
cdr3_aa: CASSWTSGAVSYNEQFF
cdr3_nt: TGTGCCAGTAGCTGGACTAGCGGGGCGGTTTCCTACAATGAGCAGTTCTTC

j_call: TRBJ1-5
v_call: TRBV6-5
clone_size: few
d_call: TRBD1
cdr3_length: 14
cdr3_aa: CASSRTGVDQPQHF
cdr3_nt: TGTGCCAGCAGCAGAACAGGGGTTGATCAGCCCCAGCATTTT

j_call: TRBJ2-1
v_call: TRBV2
clone_size: .
d_call: TRBD1
cdr3_length: 13
cdr3_aa: CASRQGSYNEQFF
cdr3_nt: TGTGCCTCCCGACAGGGCTCCTACAATGAGCAGTTCTTC

j_call: TRBJ1-5
v_call: TRBV5-5
clone_size: .
d_call: .
cdr3_length: 14
cdr3_aa: CASSLAGTNQPQHF
cdr3_nt: TGTGCCAGCAGCTTGGCGGGTACTAATCAGCCCCAGCATTTT